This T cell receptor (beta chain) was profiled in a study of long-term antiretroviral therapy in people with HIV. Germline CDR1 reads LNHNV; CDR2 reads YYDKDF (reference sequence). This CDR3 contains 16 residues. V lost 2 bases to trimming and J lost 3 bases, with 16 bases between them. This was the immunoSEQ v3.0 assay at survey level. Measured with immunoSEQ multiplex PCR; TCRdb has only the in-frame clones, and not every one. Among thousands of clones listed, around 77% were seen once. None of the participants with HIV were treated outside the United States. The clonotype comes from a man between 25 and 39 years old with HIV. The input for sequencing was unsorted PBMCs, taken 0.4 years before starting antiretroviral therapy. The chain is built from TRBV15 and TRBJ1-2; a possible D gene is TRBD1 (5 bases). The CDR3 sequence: CATSRPNPDRDYGYTF. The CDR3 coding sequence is TGTGCCACCAGCAGACCCAACCCTGACAGAGACTATGGCTACACCTTC.